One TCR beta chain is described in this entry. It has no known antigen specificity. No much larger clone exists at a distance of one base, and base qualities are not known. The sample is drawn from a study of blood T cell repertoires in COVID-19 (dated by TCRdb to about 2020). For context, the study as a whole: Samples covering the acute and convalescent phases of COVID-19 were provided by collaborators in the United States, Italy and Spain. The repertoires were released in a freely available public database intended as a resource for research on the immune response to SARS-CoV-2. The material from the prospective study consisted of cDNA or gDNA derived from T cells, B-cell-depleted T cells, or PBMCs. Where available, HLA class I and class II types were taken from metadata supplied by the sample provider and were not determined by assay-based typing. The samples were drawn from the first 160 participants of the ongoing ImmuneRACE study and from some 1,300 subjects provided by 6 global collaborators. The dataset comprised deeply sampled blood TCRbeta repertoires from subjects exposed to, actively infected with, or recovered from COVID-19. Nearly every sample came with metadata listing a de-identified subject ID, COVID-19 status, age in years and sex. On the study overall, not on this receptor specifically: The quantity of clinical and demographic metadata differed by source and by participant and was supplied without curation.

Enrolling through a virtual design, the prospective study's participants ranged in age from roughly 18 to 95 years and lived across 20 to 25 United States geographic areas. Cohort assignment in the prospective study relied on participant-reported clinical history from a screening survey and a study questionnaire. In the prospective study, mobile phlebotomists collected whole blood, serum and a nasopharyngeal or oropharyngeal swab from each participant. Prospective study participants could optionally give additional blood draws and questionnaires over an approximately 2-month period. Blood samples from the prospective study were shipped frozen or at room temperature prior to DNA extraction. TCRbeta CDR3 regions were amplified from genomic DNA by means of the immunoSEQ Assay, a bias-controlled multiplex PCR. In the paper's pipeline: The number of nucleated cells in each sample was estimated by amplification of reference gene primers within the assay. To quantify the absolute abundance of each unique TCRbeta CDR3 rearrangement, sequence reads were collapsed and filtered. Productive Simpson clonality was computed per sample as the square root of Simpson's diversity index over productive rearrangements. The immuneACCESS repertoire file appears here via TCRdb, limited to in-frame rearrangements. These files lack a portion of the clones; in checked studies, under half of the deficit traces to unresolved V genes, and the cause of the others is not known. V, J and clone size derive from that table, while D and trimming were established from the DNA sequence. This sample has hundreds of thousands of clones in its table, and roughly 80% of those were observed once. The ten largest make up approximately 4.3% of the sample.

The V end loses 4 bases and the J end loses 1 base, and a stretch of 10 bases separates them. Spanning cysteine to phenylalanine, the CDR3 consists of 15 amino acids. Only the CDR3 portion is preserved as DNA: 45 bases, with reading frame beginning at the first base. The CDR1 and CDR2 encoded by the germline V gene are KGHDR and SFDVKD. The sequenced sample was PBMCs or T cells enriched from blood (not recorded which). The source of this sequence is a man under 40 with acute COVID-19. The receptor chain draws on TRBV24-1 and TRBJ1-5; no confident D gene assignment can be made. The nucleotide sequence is TGTGCCACCAGTGACCCCCGGTTGAGCAATCAGCCCCAGCATTTT. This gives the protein CATSDPRLSNQPQHF.